The 19 T cell receptor beta chains below were found in one sample sequenced in a study of shared clonotypes between healthy human individuals. The protocol was immunoSEQ multiplex PCR, while the TCRdb copy is restricted to in-frame clones and leaves out a portion. The data hold hundreds of thousands of clones, with around three quarters observed a single time. Sequenced: PBMCs. These receptor sequences come from a woman between 40 and 55 years old in good health. Some clones in this sample may be carry-over from other donors' samples.

J is TRBJ2-3 and V is TRBV7-3; 10 bases match TRBD2. The CDR3 has 18 amino acids. V dropped 5 bases and J dropped 6; count of bases not matched to a gene: 17. CDR1 is SGHTA and CDR2 is FQGTGA in the germline V gene. This chain's CDR3 is CASSPWGTSGTAEDTQYF. Here the CDR3 DNA reads TGTGCCAGCAGCCCCTGGGGTACTAGCGGGACCGCCGAGGATACGCAGTATTTT.

V gene TRBV10-2 combines with J gene TRBJ2-7; D remains ambiguous. Germline V lookup: CDR1 WSHSY, CDR2 SAAADI. CDR3 length: 13 amino acids. The germline V and J ends were trimmed by 0 bases and 2 bases, with 5 bases remaining between them. CDR3 nucleotides: TGCGCCAGCAGTGAGTCTTACCCCTACGAGCAGTACTTC. It specifies CASSESYPYEQYF.

This clone was counted between two and nine times. The chain has TRBV11-3 and TRBJ2-3; D unresolved. Germline V gene lookup returns CDR1 SGHNT and CDR2 YENEEA. Deletions cut 0 bases from V and 0 bases from J, with 1 base between. The CDR3 has 13 residues. CDR3 coding DNA: TGTGCCAGCAGCTTAGACAGCACAGATACGCAGTATTTT. This gives the protein CASSLDSTDTQYF.

This clone was seen only a few times. The V call is TRBV11-3, the J call TRBJ2-1, with unresolved D. CDR3 size: 17 residues. Germline CDR1 is SGHNT and CDR2 is YENEEA. The germline V and J ends were trimmed by 2 bases and 0 bases, with 14 bases remaining between them. The CDR3 bases are TGTGCCAGCAGCTTAAGTACTGGGCTTAGCTCCTACAATGAGCAGTTCTTC. Encoded protein: CASSLSTGLSSYNEQFF.

The chain links TRBV5-8 to TRBJ1-3; possibly TRBD1 for D (5 bases). The germline V and J ends were trimmed by 4 bases and 0 bases, with 11 bases remaining between them. This CDR3 spans 15 amino acids. Germline-derived CDR1 and CDR2 are SGHTS and YDEGEE. In nucleotides, the CDR3 is TGTGCCAGCAGCGGGTACAGGAACTCTGGAAACACCATATATTTT. This translates into CASSGYRNSGNTIYF.

V and J are TRBV10-1 and TRBJ2-3, with a tentative D call TRBD2 (6 bases). Deletions cut 0 bases from V and 2 bases from J, with 9 bases between. CDR1 WNHNN and CDR2 SYGVQD come from the germline V gene (reference sequence). The CDR3 spans 15 residues. The CDR3 region has the DNA TGCGCCAGCAGTGAGTCGCGGGGACTCACAGATACGCAGTATTTT. Translation: CASSESRGLTDTQYF.

This chain uses TRBV6-1 with TRBJ2-5, with 10 positions matching TRBD2. This CDR3 is 15 amino acids long. Trimming cost V 4 bases and J 5 bases; bases outside gene matches: 7. The germline gives CDR1 MNHNS, CDR2 SASEGT. The CDR3 spells CASSGLAGVRETQYF. Here the CDR3 DNA reads TGTGCCAGCAGTGGGCTAGCGGGAGTCCGGGAGACCCAGTACTTC.

This chain links TRBV9 with TRBJ2-3; 7 bases match TRBD1. The CDR3 covers 17 residues. V shed 3 bases and J 3 bases; nucleotides not matched to a gene: 13. Germline V gene lookup returns CDR1 SGDLS and CDR2 YYNGEE. Written as DNA, the CDR3 is TGTGCCAGCAGCGCCCCAGGGGGTTCGATCTCAACAGATACGCAGTATTTT. Amino acid sequence: CASSAPGGSISTDTQYF.

This clone has only one observation. The chain carries TRBV28 and TRBJ2-7; D gene ambiguous. CDR1 and CDR2 (germline): MDHEN, SYDVKM. CDR3 size: 10 residues. V was trimmed by 5 bases and J by 4 bases, leaving 3 bases between them. CDR3 DNA sequence: TGTGCCAGCAGTGGATACGAGCAGTACTTC. The encoded protein is CASSGYEQYF.

The J gene is TRBJ1-2, the V gene TRBV6-1, with 7 bases identical to TRBD1. CDR1 is MNHNS, CDR2 SASEGT, per germline. The CDR3 extends over 13 amino acids. The ends lost 2 bases at V and 8 bases at J; junction bases unmatched: 5. The CDR3 spells CASSESAGGGYTF. The DNA of the CDR3 is TGTGCCAGCAGTGAATCTGCAGGGGGGGGCTACACCTTC.

The chain couples TRBV14 to TRBJ1-2; 7 bases are a match to TRBD1. V lost 0 bases, J lost 4 bases, and 5 bases stayed unmatched. Germline V gene sequence: CDR1 SGHDN, CDR2 FVKESK. The CDR3 spans 15 residues. The CDR3 here is CASSQDGGGFYGYTF. The CDR3 DNA is TGTGCCAGCAGCCAAGATGGAGGGGGCTTCTATGGCTACACCTTC.

The chain carries TRBV28 and TRBJ2-7, with TRBD2 matching 10 bases. V was pared by 6 bases and J by 3 bases, with 14 bases of the junction left unmatched. The CDR3 sequence is 17 residues long. Germline V gene lookup returns CDR1 MDHEN and CDR2 SYDVKM. CDR3 amino acids: CASSLSPGASGSYEQYF. The DNA for the CDR3 is TGTGCCAGCAGCCTTTCGCCCGGAGCTAGCGGGAGCTACGAGCAGTACTTC.

The sample holds a few counts of this clone. The V call is TRBV2, the J call TRBJ2-7; possible D gene TRBD1, 5 bases. The CDR3 runs 13 residues. Germline values: CDR1 SNHLY, CDR2 FYNNEI. V shed 8 bases and J shed 1 base, with 12 bases lying between them. The CDR3 coding sequence is TGTGCCAGCGGTGCGACAGCGTCCTACGAGCAGTACTTC. Amino acid sequence: CASGATASYEQYF.

The chain couples TRBV30 to TRBJ2-5; possibly TRBD1 or TRBD2 for D (6 bases each). Trimming stripped 5 bases from V and 3 bases from J, with 22 bases between. The germline gives CDR1 GTSNPN, CDR2 SVGIG (reference sequence). The CDR3 is made up of 16 amino acids. This CDR3 reads CAWAGTRVGRKETQYF. DNA for the CDR3: TGTGCCTGGGCCGGGACAAGGGTTGGGAGGAAAGAGACCCAGTACTTC.

V usage is TRBV28 and J usage is TRBJ1-4, with 7 bases identical to TRBD1. Losses at the gene ends were 6 bases for V and 8 bases for J; bases not matched to a gene: 6. Per germline, CDR1 MDHEN and CDR2 SYDVKM. This CDR3 contains 13 residues. In DNA, the CDR3 is TGTGCCAGCAGCGCAGGGGGAGTGGAAAAACTGTTTTTT. Amino acid sequence: CASSAGGVEKLFF.

Comments on this clone: A much larger clone sits a single nucleotide away, making a read error possible. The CDR3 end shows no conserved phenylalanine or tryptophan, and so a read error is likely. The CDR3, as DNA: TGCAGCGTTGAAAAGGAGGGACTCCGGGGGGAGCAGTACCTC. Translating it yields CSVEKEGLRGEQYL. This chain links TRBV29-1 with TRBJ2-7, with a weak D call TRBD2 (6 bases). Germline V gene data show CDR1 as SQVTM and CDR2 as ANQGSEA. V lost 2 bases to trimming and J lost 7 bases, with 18 bases between them. This CDR3 contains 14 residues.

The CDR3 loop is CASSPGRDYSYEQYF. CDR3 DNA: TGTGCCAGCTCACCGGGGAGGGACTACTCCTACGAGCAGTACTTC. The chain has TRBV18 and TRBJ2-7; TRBD2 agrees at 7 bases. The CDR3 totals 15 residues. CDR1 is KGHSH, CDR2 LQKENI, per germline. V dropped 3 bases and J dropped 0; count of bases not matched to a gene: 5.

This clone was seen a handful of times. This sequence joins TRBV5-5 and TRBJ2-5; D is undetermined. The CDR3 contains 13 residues. Trimming shortened V by 4 bases and J by 5 bases, and 12 bases separated the two germline ends. Germline V gene sequence: CDR1 SGHKS, CDR2 YYEKEE (reference sequence). The chain's CDR3 is CASSDIEGETQYF. The CDR3 nucleotides are TGTGCCAGCAGCGATATAGAAGGCGAGACCCAGTACTTC.

The chain is built from TRBV7-2 and TRBJ2-7; D perhaps matches TRBD1 (6 bases). The CDR3 has 13 residues. Germline assignment: CDR1 SGHTA and CDR2 FQGNSA. The germline V and J ends were trimmed by 1 base and 7 bases, with 11 bases remaining between them. The CDR3 DNA reads as TGTGCCAGCAGCTTAGGGGGGCCCGGGGAGCAGTACTTC. It translates to CASSLGGPGEQYF.